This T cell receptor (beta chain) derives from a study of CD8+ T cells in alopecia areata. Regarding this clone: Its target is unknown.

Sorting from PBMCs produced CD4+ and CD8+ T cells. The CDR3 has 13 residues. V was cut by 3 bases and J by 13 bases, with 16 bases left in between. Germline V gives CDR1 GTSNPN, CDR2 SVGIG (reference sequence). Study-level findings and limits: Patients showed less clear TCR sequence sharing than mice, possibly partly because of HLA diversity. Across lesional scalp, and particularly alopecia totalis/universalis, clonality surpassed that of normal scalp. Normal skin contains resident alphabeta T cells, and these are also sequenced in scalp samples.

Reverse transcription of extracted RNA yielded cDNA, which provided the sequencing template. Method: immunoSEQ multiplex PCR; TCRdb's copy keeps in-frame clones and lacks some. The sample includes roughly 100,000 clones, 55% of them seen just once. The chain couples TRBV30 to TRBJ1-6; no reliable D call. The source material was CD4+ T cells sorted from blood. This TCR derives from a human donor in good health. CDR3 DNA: TGTGCCTGGAGAAGTCAGTCCCCATTTCCCCTCCACTTT. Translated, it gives CAWRSQSPFPLHF.